This T cell receptor (beta chain) was sequenced during a study of PD-1 blockade in classical Hodgkin lymphoma (dated by TCRdb to 2018 to 2020). Regarding the complete study: To define a peripheral blood immune signature of response to PD-1 blockade in classical Hodgkin lymphoma, the study combined TCR beta sequencing with CyTOF.

The cysteine opens and the phenylalanine closes a CDR3 of 13 amino acids. CDR3 DNA only is kept here, 39 bases in frame from base 1. CDR1 and CDR2 were assigned from the germline V gene (reference sequence) as SEHNR and FQNEAQ. Relative to germline, V is missing 8 bases and J is missing 5 bases, with 8 bases of the junction outside any gene match. What this sample's time point label stands for: newly diagnosed, previously untreated cHL patient sample. As a comparison group for the relapsed/refractory trial patients, PBMCs from patients with newly diagnosed, previously untreated classical Hodgkin lymphoma were sequenced. Peripheral blood was collected in 8 mL Vacutainer Cell Preparation Tubes, from which PBMCs were isolated by centrifugation and then cryopreserved. What the study reported, not specific to this receptor: Baseline TCR diversity was reported as lower in newly diagnosed patients than in healthy donors, and lower still in relapsed/refractory patients. Only a single clinical trial cohort was studied, and what caused the repertoire differences, possibly disease activity or prior therapy, remained undefined.

The Qiagen DNeasy kit was used to extract genomic DNA from unsorted PBMCs and from the negatively selected CD4+ and CD8+ fractions. Using primers that anneal to V and J segments, immunoSEQ multiplex PCR amplified the TCR beta CDR3 regions. A synthetic immune receptor repertoire was used to minimize amplification bias, and any residual bias was removed computationally once sequencing was done. Under the source paper's analysis protocol: Repertoire diversity was quantified as the Shannon entropy index using custom Python scripts. Unsorted, CD4+ and CD8+ repertoires were analyzed separately, except for combined analyses in which CD4+ and CD8+ sequences were merged in silico. Held by TCRdb, this immuneACCESS table contains in-frame sequences only and omits some clones. Under half of the omission traces to an unresolved V gene where checked; the cause of the rest is unknown. The DNA was the basis for D and trimming; V, J and clone size are from that table. The sample has several thousand clones on record, more than 60% of them singletons. The ten largest clones capture 7% to 8.5% of the sample.

There are a few counts of this clone. The antigen this receptor binds is unknown. Within one base of it there is no much larger clone, and no base qualities were kept. The sequence derives from a human donor with classical Hodgkin lymphoma. This sequence uses TRBV7-9 and TRBJ1-1; 7 junctional bases match TRBD1. The sequenced material came from peripheral blood mononuclear cells (PBMCs). The nucleotide sequence is given as TGTGCCAGCCTACAGGGGAGTACGACTGAAGCTTTCTTT. It specifies CASLQGSTTEAFF.